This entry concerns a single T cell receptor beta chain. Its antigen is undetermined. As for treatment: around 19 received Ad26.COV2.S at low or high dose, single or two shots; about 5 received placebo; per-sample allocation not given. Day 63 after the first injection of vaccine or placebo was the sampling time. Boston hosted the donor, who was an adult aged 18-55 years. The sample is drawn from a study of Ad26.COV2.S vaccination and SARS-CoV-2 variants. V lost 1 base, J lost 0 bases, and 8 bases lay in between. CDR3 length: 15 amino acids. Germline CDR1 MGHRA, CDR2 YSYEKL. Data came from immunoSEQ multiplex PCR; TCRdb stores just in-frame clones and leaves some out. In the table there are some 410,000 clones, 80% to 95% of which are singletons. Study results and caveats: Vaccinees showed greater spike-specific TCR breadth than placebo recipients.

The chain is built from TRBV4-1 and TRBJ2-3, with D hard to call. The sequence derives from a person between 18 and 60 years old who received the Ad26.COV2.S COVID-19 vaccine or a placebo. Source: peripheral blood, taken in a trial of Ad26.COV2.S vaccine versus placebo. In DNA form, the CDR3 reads TGCGCCAGCAGCCAAGGGGCAGCTAGCACAGATACGCAGTATTTT. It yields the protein CASSQGAASTDTQYF.